This T cell receptor (beta chain) was sequenced for a study of a mutant IDH1 vaccine in newly diagnosed glioma. The overall study: The earlier regimen, radiotherapy, temozolomide, or both, was most often both. Findings of the study overall: Pseudoprogression seemingly bore no relation to changes in top peripheral T cell clonotypes. Immune responses arising from the vaccine appeared in 80% to 95% of patients.

The V gene lost 1 base and the J gene lost 7 bases, with 14 bases spanning the gap. This CDR3 is 14 amino acids long. Germline loops: CDR1 SEHNR, CDR2 FQNEAQ (reference sequence). Method: immunoSEQ multiplex PCR; TCRdb's copy keeps in-frame clones and lacks some. The repertoire holds 92,000 or so clones, with almost 85% as singletons. Time point given: baseline, week 1 (first vaccination visit). As for treatment: pre-vaccination baseline after standard-of-care therapy. This clone was found a few times. Its matching antigen is unknown. The material sequenced was PBMCs, taken from a glioma patient treated with radiotherapy, temozolomide or both. The TCR originated in a man in his forties with glioma. Some clones in this sample may be carry-over from other donors' samples. The chain employs TRBV7-9 and TRBJ2-7; the D gene could be TRBD1 or TRBD2 (5 bases each). The CDR3 coding sequence is TGTGCCAGCAGCTTAGGAGGGACCGCATTAGAGCAGTACTTC. Protein product: CASSLGGTALEQYF.